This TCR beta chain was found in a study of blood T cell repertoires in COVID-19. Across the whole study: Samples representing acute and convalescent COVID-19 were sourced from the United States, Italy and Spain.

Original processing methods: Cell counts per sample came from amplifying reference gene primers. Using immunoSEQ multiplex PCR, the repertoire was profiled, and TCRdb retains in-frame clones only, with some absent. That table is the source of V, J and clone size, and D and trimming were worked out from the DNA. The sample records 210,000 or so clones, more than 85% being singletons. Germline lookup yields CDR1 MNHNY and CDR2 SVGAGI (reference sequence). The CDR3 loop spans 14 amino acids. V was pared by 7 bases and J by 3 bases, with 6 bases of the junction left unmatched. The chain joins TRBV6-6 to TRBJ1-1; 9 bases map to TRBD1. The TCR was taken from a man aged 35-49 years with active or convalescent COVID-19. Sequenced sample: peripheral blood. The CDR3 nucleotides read TGTGCCAGCACCATACAGGGGGCGTACACTGAAGCTTTCTTT. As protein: CASTIQGAYTEAFF.